Listed here are 30 T cell receptor beta chains from one sample, sequenced in a study of T cells in placental villitis. The libraries were made with immunoSEQ v4. Sequencing used immunoSEQ multiplex PCR; TCRdb keeps in-frame clones, though not all of them. The sample records about 2,500 clones, roughly four fifths being singletons. Sequences were obtained from placental tissue containing maternal and fetal cells. The source of these receptors is a human patient with infectious villitis; the placental T cells may come from both mother and fetus.

The chain couples TRBV7-8 to TRBJ2-1; D remains ambiguous. V was pared by 5 bases and J by 6 bases, with 11 bases between. This CDR3 has 13 amino acids. Germline values: CDR1 SGHVS, CDR2 FQNEAQ. The CDR3 coding sequence is TGTGCCAGCAGCCGGGCCTCCGTCAATGAGCAGTTCTTC. This sequence encodes CASSRASVNEQFF.

CDR3 DNA: TGTGCCAGCAGTTACTCGATCACACGGGGTGGCTACACCTTC. Its protein product is CASSYSITRGGYTF. The V call is TRBV6-2 or TRBV6-3, the J call TRBJ1-2; no reliable D call. CDR3 length: 14 residues. CDR1 MNHEY and CDR2 SVGEGT come from the germline V gene. V shed 0 bases and J shed 7 bases, with 12 bases lying between them.

The chain combines TRBV10-3 with TRBJ1-4; the D gene is possibly TRBD1 (6 bases). Germline V gene data show CDR1 as ENHRY and CDR2 as SYGVKD. Trimming took 8 bases from V and 4 from J, leaving 8 bases between them. The CDR3 is made up of 12 amino acids. The CDR3 loop is CAIRDNNEKLFF. The CDR3 nucleotides read TGTGCCATCCGGGACAATAATGAAAAACTGTTTTTT.

The J gene is TRBJ1-2, the V gene TRBV12-3 or TRBV12-4; D call uncertain. There are 13 residues in the CDR3. V was clipped by 5 bases and J by 7 bases, with 14 bases between them. For the CDR3, the DNA is TGTGCCAGCAGTCCCCAGGCCCACCCTGGCTACACCTTC. Its translation: CASSPQAHPGYTF.

V usage is TRBV5-1 and J usage is TRBJ2-3; the D is unclear. Germline V gives CDR1 SGHRS, CDR2 YFSETQ. This CDR3 spans 11 amino acids. The germline V and J ends were trimmed by 3 bases and 2 bases, with 1 base remaining between them. The CDR3 sequence is CASSYTDTQYF. In DNA form, the CDR3 reads TGCGCCAGCAGCTACACAGATACGCAGTATTTT.

As DNA, the CDR3 is TGTGCCAGCAGCGATAGCGTCGGGGAGCTGTTTTTT. This encodes CASSDSVGELFF. The chain uses TRBV25-1 and TRBJ2-2, with D possibly matching TRBD2 (5 bases). Trimming left V 6 bases short and J 7 bases short, with 9 bases between. CDR3 length: 12 amino acids. The germline gives CDR1 MGHDK, CDR2 SYGVNS. Drawing the rest from reference TRBV25-1 and TRBJ2-2, the complete variable domain is EADIYQTPRYLVIGTGKKITLECSQTMGHDKMYWYQQDPGMELHLIHYSYGVNSTEKGDLSSESTVSRIRTEHFPLTLESARPSHTSQYLCASSDSVGELFFGEGSRLTVL.

The V and J genes are TRBV9 and TRBJ2-3, with 8 nucleotides matching TRBD2. The CDR3 runs to 18 residues. J lost 2 bases, V lost 0 bases, and 11 bases had no gene match. The germline CDR1 and CDR2 sequences are SGDLS and YYNGEE. CDR3 nucleotides: TGTGCCAGCAGCGTAGTCCGCGGGGGGCCTCGGTTCACAGATACGCAGTATTTT. It encodes CASSVVRGGPRFTDTQYF.

A word on this clone: The same CDR3 is also encoded by other DNA sequences in this sample. The gene calls are TRBV28 and TRBJ1-2, with no clear D. V lost 2 bases to trimming and J lost 2 bases, with 3 bases between them. Germline loops: CDR1 MDHEN, CDR2 SYDVKM. The CDR3 has 12 residues. The CDR3 DNA is TGTGCCAGCAGTTTAGACAACTATGGCTACACCTTC. Translated: CASSLDNYGYTF.

Points on this clone: The junction differs from germline at one of its ends, possibly a read error. The gene calls are TRBV9 and TRBJ1-1, with 9 bases identical to TRBD1. The CDR3 contains 14 residues. Germline CDR1 SGDLS, CDR2 YYNGEE. In nucleotides, the CDR3 is TGTGCCAGCAGCGTAGGGGACAGGGACACTGAAGTTTTCTTT. It yields the protein CASSVGDRDTEVFF. Together with reference TRBV9 and TRBJ1-1, the CDR3 gives the full variable domain: DSGVTQTPKHLITATGQRVTLRCSPRSGDLSVYWYQQSLDQGLQFLIQYYNGEERAKGNILERFSAQQFPDLHSELNLSSLELGDSALYFCASSVGDRDTEVFFGQGTRLTVV.

V and J are TRBV6-5 and TRBJ2-3; no clear D gene. The CDR3 has 14 residues. The ends were cut back, 7 bases at V and 6 bases at J, with 17 bases in the middle. Germline loops: CDR1 MNHEY, CDR2 SVGAGI. The DNA for the CDR3 is TGTGCCAGCACCCAAATGAACTTGCCGGATACGCAGTATTTT. Translated: CASTQMNLPDTQYF.

The chain has TRBV10-3 and TRBJ1-1; a weak D match, TRBD1 (6 bases). Trimming pared 6 bases from V and 9 bases from J, leaving 20 bases between. This CDR3 contains 14 residues. Germline CDR1 is ENHRY and CDR2 is SYGVKD. The CDR3 loop is CAISSTGLQGQAFF. The CDR3 nucleotides read TGTGCCATCAGCTCGACCGGACTACAGGGACAAGCTTTCTTT.

This clone was found once. V usage is TRBV11-1 and J usage is TRBJ2-2; no clear D gene. Germline CDR1 and CDR2: SGHAT and FQDESV (reference sequence). Trimming took off 3 bases at V and 0 bases at J, with 2 bases between the two ends. This CDR3 has 13 amino acids. In DNA, the CDR3 is TGTGCCAGCAGCTTCTCGAACACCGGGGAGCTGTTTTTT. Its protein is CASSFSNTGELFF.

The chain employs TRBV30 and TRBJ2-5; D tentatively fits TRBD1 or TRBD2 (6 bases each). Per germline, CDR1 GTSNPN and CDR2 SVGIG (reference sequence). This CDR3 comprises 12 residues. Trimming shortened V by 2 bases and J by 4 bases, and 8 bases separated the two germline ends. As DNA, the CDR3 is TGTGCCTGGAGTAAGGGGGGAGAGACCCAGTACTTC. Its protein is CAWSKGGETQYF.

This chain uses TRBV5-1 with TRBJ1-2, with D uncertain. CDR1 and CDR2 (germline): SGHRS, YFSETQ. V was cut by 2 bases and J by 2 bases, with 10 bases left in between. The CDR3 contains 14 residues. The CDR3 sequence is CASSFPGANYGYTF. The CDR3 region has the DNA TGCGCCAGCAGCTTTCCGGGAGCGAACTATGGCTACACCTTC. Using reference TRBV5-1 and TRBJ1-2 for the parts outside the CDR3, the full variable domain is KAGVTQTPRYLIKTRGQQVTLSCSPISGHRSVSWYQQTPGQGLQFLFEYFSETQRNKGNFPGRFSGRQFSNSRSEMNVSTLELGDSALYLCASSFPGANYGYTFGSGTRLTVV.

The CDR3 spells CASRILAGVSGELFF. The CDR3 region has the DNA TGTGCCAGCAGGATACTAGCGGGAGTCTCCGGGGAGCTGTTTTTT. The chain is built from TRBV27 and TRBJ2-2; 11 bases line up with TRBD2. V lost 6 bases and J lost 6; bases outside the gene matches: 6. The CDR3 has 15 amino acids. Germline-derived CDR1 and CDR2 are MNHEY and SMNVEV (reference sequence).

The gene calls are TRBV5-1 and TRBJ2-5, with TRBD2 identical over 7 bases. After removal of 4 bases from V and 5 bases from J, the junction contained 14 bases not matched to a gene. Germline values: CDR1 SGHRS, CDR2 YFSETQ. The CDR3 is 16 residues long. The CDR3 protein is CASSPRQRDWGETQYF. DNA for the CDR3: TGCGCCAGCAGCCCAAGGCAGCGGGACTGGGGGGAGACCCAGTACTTC.

This chain uses TRBV9 with TRBJ1-1, with 8 bases identical to TRBD1. CDR3 size: 14 residues. The germline V gene has CDR1 SGDLS and CDR2 YYNGEE. V trimming: 3 bases; J trimming: 4 bases; junction bases outside the gene matches: 5. The CDR3 DNA reads TGTGCCAGCAGCGCAGGGGACAGGCGCACTGAAGCTTTCTTT. This encodes CASSAGDRRTEAFF.

In the case of this clone: One end of the junction varies from germline; a read error may be responsible. This rearrangement joins TRBV7-2 to TRBJ2-5; 11 bases line up with TRBD2. This CDR3 has 14 amino acids. Germline CDR1 and CDR2: SGHTA and FQGNSA. CDR3 sequence: CASSIAGGLETQYF. For the CDR3, the DNA is TGTGCCAGCAGCATAGCGGGGGGGCTCGAGACCCAGTACTTC.

The chain combines TRBV9 with TRBJ2-1; D unresolved. The CDR3 sequence is 14 residues long. Germline lookup yields CDR1 SGDLS and CDR2 YYNGEE. Deletions cut 0 bases from V and 2 bases from J, with 6 bases between. CDR3 amino acids: CASSVVGTYNEQFF. Written as DNA, the CDR3 is TGTGCCAGCAGCGTAGTGGGGACCTACAATGAGCAGTTCTTC.

The chain employs TRBV3-1 (or the pseudogene TRBV3-2) and TRBJ2-3; possible D gene TRBD2, 6 bases. CDR3 length equals 15 residues. CDR1 and CDR2 from the germline V gene are LGHDT and YNNKEL (reference sequence). The V gene lost 1 base and the J gene lost 2 bases, with 10 bases spanning the gap. CDR3: CASSQGTTNTDTQYF. DNA of the CDR3: TGTGCCAGCAGCCAAGGGACTACCAACACAGATACGCAGTATTTT.

The chain uses TRBV3-1 (or the pseudogene TRBV3-2) and TRBJ1-1; D is ambiguous. The V end lost 0 bases, the J end lost 1 base, and 6 bases lay between the germline ends. Germline-derived CDR1 and CDR2 are LGHDT and YNNKEL (reference sequence). This CDR3 spans 14 amino acids. As DNA, the CDR3 is TGTGCCAGCAGCCAAGAGATCGGGAACACTGAAGCTTTCTTT. Protein: CASSQEIGNTEAFF.

Only a few counts were recorded for this clone. The CDR3 DNA is TGTGCCAGCAGCTTAGGGGAGACCCAGTACTTC. Its protein product is CASSLGETQYF. This chain uses TRBV11-2 with TRBJ2-5; no firm D call. The germline gives CDR1 SGHAT, CDR2 FQNNGV. V shed 1 base and J shed 5 bases, with 2 bases lying between them. This CDR3 is 11 amino acids long. The full variable domain, completed using reference TRBV11-2 and TRBJ2-5, is EAGVAQSPRYKIIEKRQSVAFWCNPISGHATLYWYQQILGQGPKLLIQFQNNGVVDDSQLPKDRFSAERLKGVDSTLKIQPAKLEDSAVYLCASSLGETQYFGPGTRLLVL.

This sequence joins TRBV24-1 and TRBJ2-1; TRBD2 is a possible D gene (5 bases). There are 15 residues in the CDR3. Trimming stripped 6 bases from V and 3 bases from J, with 14 bases between. Germline V gene lookup returns CDR1 KGHDR and CDR2 SFDVKD. The CDR3 coding sequence is TGTGCCACCAGTTTGGGGAATGAGGGCTACAATGAGCAGTTCTTC. Translating it yields CATSLGNEGYNEQFF.

Here the CDR3 DNA reads TGTGCCAGCAGCCCCAGGGTTGATGGCTACACCTTC. The encoded protein is CASSPRVDGYTF. J is TRBJ1-2 and V is TRBV7-2; D perhaps matches TRBD1 (5 bases). The V end was cut by 5 bases, the J end by 6 bases, with 10 bases between. Germline V gene sequence: CDR1 SGHTA, CDR2 FQGNSA. The CDR3 has 12 residues.

The chain recombines TRBV12-3 or TRBV12-4 with TRBJ1-4; no clear D. CDR3 length: 12 residues. V lost 3 bases, J lost 7 bases, and 6 bases lay in between. CDR3 nucleotides: TGTGCCAGCAGTTTGGGGTTTGAAAAACTGTTTTTT. This encodes CASSLGFEKLFF.

This clone has only a few counts. This chain links TRBV27 with TRBJ2-7; unclear D gene. The V gene's germline CDR1 is MNHEY and CDR2 SMNVEV (reference sequence). The CDR3 consists of 14 residues. Trimming stripped 0 bases from V and 6 bases from J, with 12 bases between. The DNA for the CDR3 is TGTGCCAGCAGTTTATCTAGCTTCCGTGCCGAGCAGTACTTC. This sequence encodes CASSLSSFRAEQYF.

The CDR3 loop reads CAWSAGGETQYF. In DNA, the CDR3 is TGTGCCTGGAGTGCAGGGGGAGAGACCCAGTACTTC. The chain employs TRBV30 and TRBJ2-5, with 7 bases aligning to TRBD1. Germline CDR1 reads GTSNPN; CDR2 reads SVGIG (reference sequence). CDR3 length: 12 residues. Trimming took 1 base from V and 4 from J; bases not matched to a gene: 0. The full variable domain, completed using reference TRBV30 and TRBJ2-5, is SQTIHQWPATLVQPVGSPLSLECTVEGTSNPNLYWYRQAAGRGLQLLFYSVGIGQISSEVPQNLSASRPQDRQFILSSKKLLLSDSGFYLCAWSAGGETQYFGPGTRLLVL.

Of note for this clone: The junction and the germline gene differ at one end; a read error may be behind it. The chain employs TRBV19 and TRBJ1-2; the D gene is possibly TRBD1 (6 bases). Germline V gene data show CDR1 as LNHDA and CDR2 as SQIVND (reference sequence). There are 13 residues in the CDR3. Written as DNA, the CDR3 is TGTGCCAGTAGTAAAGACAGGTGGTATGGTTACACCTTC. It translates to CASSKDRWYGYTF. Based on the CDR3 plus reference TRBV19 and TRBJ1-2, the full variable domain is DGGITQSPKYLFRKEGQNVTLSCEQNLNHDAMYWYRQDPGQGLRLIYYSQIVNDFQKGDIAEGYSVSREKKESFPLTVTSAQKNPTAFYLCASSKDRWYGYTFGSGTRLTVV.

The gene calls are TRBV3-1 (or the pseudogene TRBV3-2) and TRBJ2-5, with 14 positions matching TRBD2. CDR3 size: 15 residues. Germline loops: CDR1 LGHDT, CDR2 YNNKEL (reference sequence). The V segment lost 4 bases and the J segment 4 bases; nucleotides outside the gene matches: 2. The CDR3 DNA reads TGTGCCAGCAGCCGACTAGCGGGGGGGCCAGAGACCCAGTACTTC. Its protein is CASSRLAGGPETQYF.

This clone was counted a single time. The chain carries TRBV16 and TRBJ2-3; D call uncertain. The CDR3 length is 14 residues. Germline loops: CDR1 KGHSY, CDR2 FQNENV. Trimming stripped 0 bases from V and 0 bases from J, with 4 bases between. CDR3 amino acids: CASSQSASTDTQYF. DNA for the CDR3: TGTGCCAGCAGCCAATCAGCTAGCACAGATACGCAGTATTTT. Full variable domain (remainder filled in from reference TRBV16 and TRBJ2-3): GEEVAQTPKHLVRGEGQKAKLYCAPIKGHSYVFWYQQVLKNEFKFLISFQNENVFDETGMPKERFSAKCLPNSPCSLEIQATKLEDSAVYFCASSQSASTDTQYFGPGTRLTVL.